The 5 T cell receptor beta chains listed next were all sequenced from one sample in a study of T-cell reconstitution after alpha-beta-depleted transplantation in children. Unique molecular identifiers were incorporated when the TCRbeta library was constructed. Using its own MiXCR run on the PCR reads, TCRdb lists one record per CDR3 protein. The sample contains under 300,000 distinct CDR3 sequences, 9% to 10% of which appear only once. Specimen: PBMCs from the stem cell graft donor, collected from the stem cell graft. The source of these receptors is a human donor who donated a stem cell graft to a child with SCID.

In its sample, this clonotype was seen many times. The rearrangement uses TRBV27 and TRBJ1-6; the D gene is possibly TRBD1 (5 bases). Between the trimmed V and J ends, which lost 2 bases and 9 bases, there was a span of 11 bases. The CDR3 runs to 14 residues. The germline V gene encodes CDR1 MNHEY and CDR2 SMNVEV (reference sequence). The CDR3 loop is CASSLRQGGSPLHF. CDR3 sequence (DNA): TGTGCCAGCAGTTTACGTCAGGGTGGTTCACCCCTCCACTTT.

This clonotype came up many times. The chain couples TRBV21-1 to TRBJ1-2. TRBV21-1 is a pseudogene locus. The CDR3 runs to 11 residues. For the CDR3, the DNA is TGTGAACGGGAGCCACCCTATGGCTACACCTTC. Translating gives CEREPPYGYTF.

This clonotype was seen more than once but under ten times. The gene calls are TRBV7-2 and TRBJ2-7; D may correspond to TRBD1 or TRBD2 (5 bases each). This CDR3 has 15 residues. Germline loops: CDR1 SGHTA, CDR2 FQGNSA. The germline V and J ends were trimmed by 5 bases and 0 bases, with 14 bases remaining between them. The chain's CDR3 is CASSRDAMSSYEQYF. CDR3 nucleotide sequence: TGTGCCAGCAGCCGGGACGCGATGAGCTCCTACGAGCAGTACTTC.

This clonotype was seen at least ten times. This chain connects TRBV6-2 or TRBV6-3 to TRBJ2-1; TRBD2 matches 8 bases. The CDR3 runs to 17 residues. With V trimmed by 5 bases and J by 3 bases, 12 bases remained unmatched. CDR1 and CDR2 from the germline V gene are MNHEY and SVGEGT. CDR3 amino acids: CASSLIAGRRIYNEQFF. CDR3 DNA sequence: TGTGCCAGCAGTCTGATAGCGGGGCGGCGTATCTACAATGAGCAGTTCTTC.

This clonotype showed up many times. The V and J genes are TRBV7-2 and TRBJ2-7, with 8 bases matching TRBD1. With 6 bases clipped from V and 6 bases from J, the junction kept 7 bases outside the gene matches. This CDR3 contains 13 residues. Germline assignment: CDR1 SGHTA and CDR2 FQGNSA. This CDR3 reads CASSTTGASEQYF. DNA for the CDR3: TGTGCCAGCAGTACGACAGGGGCGAGCGAGCAGTACTTC.